This record looks at one T cell receptor (beta chain) sequence and its context. This sample was included in a study of cytomegalovirus exposure and HLA in healthy donors. The CDR3 has 14 residues. V was cut by 3 bases and J by 6 bases, with 14 bases left in between. From germline, CDR1 is WSHSY and CDR2 SAAADI. The PCR contained 60 Vbeta and 13 Jbeta primers. Assay: immunoSEQ multiplex PCR; the TCRdb copy retains only in-frame clones and omits some. Among 150,000 to 200,000 clones listed, approximately 80% were seen once. The sequencing sample was made of PBMCs. The sequence was collected from a man aged 18 to 29 in good health and CMV-seropositive. The chain recombines TRBV10-2 with TRBJ1-2, with D perhaps TRBD1 (6 bases). The CDR3, as DNA: TGCGCCAGCAGTGACGGGGGGCTGGAGGATGGCTACACCTTC. Its protein product is CASSDGGLEDGYTF.